This T cell receptor beta chain was profiled in a study of CD8 T cells in ankylosing spondylitis. One entry per CDR3 protein, called by TCRdb with MiXCR from the 5' RACE reads. The table includes under 950,000 distinct CDR3 sequences, around a fifth detected once. Regarding the study as a whole: A motif of roughly 8 highly homologous TCR beta variants was seen as apparently characteristic of ankylosing spondylitis blood. Earlier reports found some motif variants in synovial fluid and blood in reactive arthritis.

Points on this clonotype: Its antigen remains unknown.

This clonotype was sampled from a male donor with ankylosing spondylitis. Sequenced sample: blood, either unsorted or a sorted T cell fraction (not recorded which).

In DNA form, the CDR3 reads TGTGCCAGCAGCCTCAGGACAGCTGGCGAGCAGTACTTC. The encoded protein is CASSLRTAGEQYF. The chain couples TRBV3-1 to TRBJ2-7; D is perhaps TRBD1 (6 bases). CDR1 and CDR2 (germline): LGHDT, YNNKEL (reference sequence). V was trimmed by 4 bases and J by 6 bases, leaving 13 bases between them. The CDR3 sequence is 13 residues long.